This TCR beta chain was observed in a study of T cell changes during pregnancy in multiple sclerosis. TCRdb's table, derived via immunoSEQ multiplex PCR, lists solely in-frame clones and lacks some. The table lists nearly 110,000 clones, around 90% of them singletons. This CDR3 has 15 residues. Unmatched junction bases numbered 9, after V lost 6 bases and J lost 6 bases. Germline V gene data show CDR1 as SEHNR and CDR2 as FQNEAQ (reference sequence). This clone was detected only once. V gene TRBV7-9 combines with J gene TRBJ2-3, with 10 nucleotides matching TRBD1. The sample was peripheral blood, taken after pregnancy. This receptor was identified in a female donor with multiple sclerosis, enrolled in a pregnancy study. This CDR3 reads CASSYTGTGVDTQYF. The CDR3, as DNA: TGTGCCAGCAGTTACACCGGGACAGGGGTTGATACGCAGTATTTT.